This T cell receptor beta chain was captured in a study of T cells after yellow fever vaccination. Findings and limits, study-wide: It was the secondary response that reached its peak faster, day 5 versus 15, but it was weaker. Reappearance after the booster was seen for most primary-vaccination clones, at 96% CD4 and around 88% CD8.

TCRdb itself ran the 5' RACE reads through MiXCR, one entry per CDR3 protein. Altogether under 300,000 distinct CDR3 sequences are present, approximately 6.3% being singletons, with the ten largest covering about 1%. This clonotype was found many times. The antigen remains unidentified. Sequencing was performed on CD4+ T cells sorted from PBMCs, taken on the day of the yellow fever booster vaccination. This receptor was obtained from a man aged 25-45 years who received the YFV17D yellow fever vaccine.

The CDR3 loop is CSAENRANNEQFF. In DNA, the CDR3 is TGCAGTGCTGAAAACCGGGCAAACAATGAGCAGTTCTTC. J is TRBJ2-1 and V is TRBV20-1; D gene ambiguous. CDR1 and CDR2 (germline): DFQATT, SNEGSKA (reference sequence). V lost 5 bases, J lost 5 bases, and 13 bases lay in between. There are 13 residues in the CDR3.